This T cell receptor (beta chain) was documented in a study of blood T cell repertoires in COVID-19. As originally analysed: Reference gene primers were amplified, and this amplification served to estimate nucleated cell counts. Sequenced by immunoSEQ multiplex PCR; TCRdb stores in-frame clones only, minus some. The DNA was the basis for D and trimming; V, J and clone size are from that table. Seen here are some 110,000 clones, more than 85% observed once, and the top ten hold around 6%. The germline V gene encodes CDR1 SSHAT and CDR2 FNYEAQ (reference sequence). The trim removed 1 base at V and 2 bases at J, leaving 5 bases unmatched. The CDR3 contains 15 residues.

V and J are TRBV7-7 and TRBJ2-7; 7 bases align to TRBD1. Sequenced material: peripheral blood. The TCR comes from a human donor in a cohort sampled during active COVID-19. CDR3 residues: CASSLGTGETYEQYF. In nucleotides, the CDR3 is TGTGCCAGCAGCTTAGGGACAGGCGAGACCTACGAGCAGTACTTC.